This passage covers 7 T cell receptor beta chains from one sample sequenced in a study of blood T cell repertoires in COVID-19. The data were produced by immunoSEQ multiplex PCR, yet TCRdb's version contains in-frame clones alone and is incomplete. The profile covers roughly 140,000 clones, with about 88% appearing a single time and under 8.5% taken by the ten largest. Sequencing used peripheral blood. Receptor source: a woman aged 60-75 years with COVID-19, enrolled during active disease.

V is TRBV2 and J is TRBJ1-2; TRBD1 agrees at 7 bases. The germline V gene encodes CDR1 SNHLY and CDR2 FYNNEI. The CDR3 extends over 13 amino acids. J was trimmed by 4 bases and V by 4 bases; bases with no gene match: 3. The CDR3 DNA reads TGTGCCAGCAGTGGGGGACAGCTCTATGGCTACACCTTC. Its translation: CASSGGQLYGYTF.

The chain combines TRBV3-1 (or the pseudogene TRBV3-2) with TRBJ1-2, with TRBD1 matching 7 bases. CDR1 LGHDT and CDR2 YNNKEL come from the germline V gene (reference sequence). This CDR3 comprises 15 residues. V trimming: 2 bases; J trimming: 6 bases; junction bases outside the gene matches: 9. This CDR3 reads CASSQRGQLSDGYTF. CDR3 nucleotides: TGTGCCAGCAGCCAACGGGGACAGTTAAGTGATGGCTACACCTTC.

This clone has just one count. The gene calls are TRBV7-9 and TRBJ1-5; tentative D call: TRBD1 (5 bases). V was clipped by 7 bases and J by 6 bases, with 13 bases between them. The CDR3 has 13 residues. CDR1 is SEHNR, CDR2 FQNEAQ, per germline (reference sequence). Written as DNA, the CDR3 is TGTGCCAGCACCCTCGGGGGGGGTCAGCCCCAGCATTTT. It encodes CASTLGGGQPQHF. Full variable domain (rest looked up from reference TRBV7-9 and TRBJ1-5): DTGVSQNPRHKITKRGQNVTFRCDPISEHNRLYWYRQTLGQGPEFLTYFQNEAQLEKSRLLSDRFSAERPKGSFSTLEIQRTEQGDSAMYLCASTLGGGQPQHFGDGTRLSIL.

The chain links TRBV9 to TRBJ2-5; 7 bases are a match to TRBD1. Losses at the gene ends were 4 bases for V and 3 bases for J; bases not matched to a gene: 9. Germline values: CDR1 SGDLS, CDR2 YYNGEE. The CDR3 is 15 residues long. The CDR3 spells CASSPRDSEEETQYF. DNA for the CDR3: TGTGCCAGCAGCCCTCGGGACAGTGAGGAAGAGACCCAGTACTTC.

Worth noting for this clone: The junction departs from the called germline gene at one end, perhaps through a read error. The chain uses TRBV7-9 and TRBJ1-1, with D perhaps TRBD1 (5 bases). The CDR3 runs 11 residues. In germline, CDR1 is SEHNR, CDR2 FQNEAQ (reference sequence). CDR3 DNA sequence: TGTGCCAGCAGCTTAGGTCAAAGGGGCGTCTTT. Translated: CASSLGQRGVF.

The chain uses TRBV29-1 and TRBJ1-2, with 9 bases matching TRBD1. Trimming removed 5 bases from V and 8 bases from J; junction bases left unmatched: 9. Germline values: CDR1 SQVTM, CDR2 ANQGSEA. CDR3 size: 13 residues. The CDR3 reads CSVPLQGAGGYTF. DNA for the CDR3: TGCAGCGTTCCCCTACAGGGGGCAGGGGGCTACACCTTC.

The rearrangement uses TRBV7-8 and TRBJ1-2; maybe TRBD1 (6 bases). This CDR3 has 16 amino acids. V lost 5 bases and J 4 bases, leaving 20 bases between the germline ends. The V gene's germline CDR1 is SGHVS and CDR2 FQNEAQ. The CDR3 reads CASSARTGLGGYGYTF. DNA of the CDR3: TGTGCCAGCAGCGCCAGAACAGGGTTAGGGGGCTATGGCTACACCTTC.